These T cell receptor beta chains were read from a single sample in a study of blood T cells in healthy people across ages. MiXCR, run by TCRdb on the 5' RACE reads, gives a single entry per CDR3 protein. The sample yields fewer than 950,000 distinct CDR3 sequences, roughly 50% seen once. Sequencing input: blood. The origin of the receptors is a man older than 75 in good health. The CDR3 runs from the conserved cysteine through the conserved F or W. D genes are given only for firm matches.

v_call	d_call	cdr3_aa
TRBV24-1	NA	CATSDSRPANEQFF
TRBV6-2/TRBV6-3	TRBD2	CASTYSGLAGQDEQYF
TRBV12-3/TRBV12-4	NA	CASSLNNGLETQYF
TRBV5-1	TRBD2	CASSLVPPGKASGEYNEQFF
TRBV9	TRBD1	CASSVGTGKTEAFF
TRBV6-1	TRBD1	CASSEGTGSHRYAYF
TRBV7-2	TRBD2	CASSSVAGVGNEQFF
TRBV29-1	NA	CSVASTGELFF
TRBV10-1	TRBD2	CASTLTSGNDNEQFF
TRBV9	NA	CASSGGGTHTDTQYF
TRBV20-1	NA	CSARRGYAYF
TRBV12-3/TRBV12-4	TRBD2	CASSLGASGTYNEQYF
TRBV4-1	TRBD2	CASSQGTSVSDEQYF
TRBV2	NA	CASTSEQTQYF
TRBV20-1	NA	CSARDRRTTNEKLFF
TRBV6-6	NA	CASCPGRGHRYAYF
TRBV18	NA	CASSPVPGRSGNEAFF
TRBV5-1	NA	CASSLTGPQETQYF
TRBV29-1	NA	CSARDPLFYGYTF
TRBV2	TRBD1	CASSAQGASSGANVLTF
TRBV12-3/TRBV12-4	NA	CASSSLVVADRYAYF
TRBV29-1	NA	CSVANLPGWSSYEQYF
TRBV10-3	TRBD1	CAISGQGGEYEQYF
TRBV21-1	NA	CASSKGEKGTLNEQFF
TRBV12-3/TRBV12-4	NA	CASSLFGGEQYF
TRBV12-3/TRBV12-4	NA	CACSLVLGGEAFF
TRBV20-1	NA	CSARGDGLGTQYF
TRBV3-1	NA	CASSQDVYEQYF
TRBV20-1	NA	CSAHFRTDTQYF
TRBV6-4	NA	CASSQTRDYNEQYF
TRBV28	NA	CASSDLGNGYTF
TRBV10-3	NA	CAISGSRQTDLTDTQYF